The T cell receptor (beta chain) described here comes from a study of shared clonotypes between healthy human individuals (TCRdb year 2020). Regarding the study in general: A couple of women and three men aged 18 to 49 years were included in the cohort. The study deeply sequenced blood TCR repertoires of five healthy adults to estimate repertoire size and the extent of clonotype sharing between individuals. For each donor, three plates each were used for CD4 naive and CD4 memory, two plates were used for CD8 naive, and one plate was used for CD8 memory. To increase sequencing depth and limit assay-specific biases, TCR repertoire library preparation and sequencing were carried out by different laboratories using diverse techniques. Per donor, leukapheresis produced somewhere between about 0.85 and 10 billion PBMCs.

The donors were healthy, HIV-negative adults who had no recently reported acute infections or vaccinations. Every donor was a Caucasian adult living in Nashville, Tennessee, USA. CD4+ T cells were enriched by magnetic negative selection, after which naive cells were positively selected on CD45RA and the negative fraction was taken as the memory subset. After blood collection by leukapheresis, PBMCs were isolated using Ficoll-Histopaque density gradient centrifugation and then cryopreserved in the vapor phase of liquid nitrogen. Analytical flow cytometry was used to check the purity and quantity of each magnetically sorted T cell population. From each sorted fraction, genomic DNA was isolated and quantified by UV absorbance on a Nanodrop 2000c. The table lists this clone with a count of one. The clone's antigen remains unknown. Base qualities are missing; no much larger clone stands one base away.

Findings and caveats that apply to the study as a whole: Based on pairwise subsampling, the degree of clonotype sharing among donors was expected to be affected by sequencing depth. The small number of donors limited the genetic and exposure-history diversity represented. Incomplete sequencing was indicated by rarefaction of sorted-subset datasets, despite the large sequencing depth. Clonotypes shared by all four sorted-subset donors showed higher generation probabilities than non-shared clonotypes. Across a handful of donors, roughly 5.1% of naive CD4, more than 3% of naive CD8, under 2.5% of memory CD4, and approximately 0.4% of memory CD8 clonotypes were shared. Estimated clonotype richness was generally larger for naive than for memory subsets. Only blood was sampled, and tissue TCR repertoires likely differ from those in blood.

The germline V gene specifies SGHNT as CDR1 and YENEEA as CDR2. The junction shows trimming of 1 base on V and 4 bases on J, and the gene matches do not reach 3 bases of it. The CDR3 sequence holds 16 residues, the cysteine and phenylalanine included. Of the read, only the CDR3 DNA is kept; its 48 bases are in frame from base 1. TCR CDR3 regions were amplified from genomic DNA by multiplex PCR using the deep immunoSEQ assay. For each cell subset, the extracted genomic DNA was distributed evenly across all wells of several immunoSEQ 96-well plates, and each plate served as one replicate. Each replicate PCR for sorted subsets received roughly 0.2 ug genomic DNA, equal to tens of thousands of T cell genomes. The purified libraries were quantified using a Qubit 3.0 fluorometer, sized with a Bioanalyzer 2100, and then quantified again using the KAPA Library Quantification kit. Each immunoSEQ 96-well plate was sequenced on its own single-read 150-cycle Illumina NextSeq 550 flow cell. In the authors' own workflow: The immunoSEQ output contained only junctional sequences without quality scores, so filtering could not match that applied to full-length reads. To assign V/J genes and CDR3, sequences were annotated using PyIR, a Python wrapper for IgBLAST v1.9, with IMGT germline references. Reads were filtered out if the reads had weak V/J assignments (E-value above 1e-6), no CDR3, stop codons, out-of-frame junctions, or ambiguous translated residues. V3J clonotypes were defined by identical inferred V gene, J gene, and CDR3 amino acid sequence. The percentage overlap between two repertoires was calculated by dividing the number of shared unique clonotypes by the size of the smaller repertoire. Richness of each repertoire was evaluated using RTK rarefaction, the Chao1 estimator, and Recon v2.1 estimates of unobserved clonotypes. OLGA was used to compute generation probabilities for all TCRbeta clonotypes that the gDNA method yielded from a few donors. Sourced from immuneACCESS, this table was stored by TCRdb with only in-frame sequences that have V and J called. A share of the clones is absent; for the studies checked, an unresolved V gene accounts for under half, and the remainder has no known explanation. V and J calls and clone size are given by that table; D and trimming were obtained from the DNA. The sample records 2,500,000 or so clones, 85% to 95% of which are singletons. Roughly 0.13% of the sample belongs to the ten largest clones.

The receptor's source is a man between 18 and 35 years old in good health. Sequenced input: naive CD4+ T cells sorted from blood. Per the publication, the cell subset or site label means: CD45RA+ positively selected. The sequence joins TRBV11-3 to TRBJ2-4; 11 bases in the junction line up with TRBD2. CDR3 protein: CASSLGGTSGKNIQYF. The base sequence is TGTGCCAGCAGCTTAGGAGGGACTAGCGGTAAAAACATTCAGTACTTC.